The rows below give T cell receptor beta chains drawn from one sample of a study of T-cell memory formation after mild COVID-19. TCRdb re-derived calls from the 5' RACE reads in MiXCR, one entry per CDR3 protein. Of about 110,000 distinct CDR3 sequences in the sample, 9.5% to 15% are singletons; the top ten hold 25% to 35%. Source material: PBMCs or a T cell subset sorted from them (not recorded which). The receptors stem from an adult woman who had mild COVID-19 (a few samples of this study predate the infection). Cell type and time point are not known. The conserved cysteine and the conserved F or W are not part of the CDR3 here. The order of the fields is V gene, CDR3 protein.

V gene: TRBV5-1
CDR3 protein: ASSPERLDGSPIYEQY

V gene: TRBV29-1
CDR3 protein: SVDAFVSAGVEDEQF

V gene: TRBV5-1
CDR3 protein: ASSLVGSGEQY

V gene: TRBV14
CDR3 protein: ASSQGRHTYEQY

V gene: TRBV30
CDR3 protein: AWMEGGGSTDTQY

V gene: TRBV4-1
CDR3 protein: ASSQVGSGAYEQY

V gene: TRBV29-1
CDR3 protein: SVLAGDSYEQY

V gene: TRBV15
CDR3 protein: ATSRDSPPLDDEQY

V gene: TRBV27
CDR3 protein: ASSWASDIQGDEQF

V gene: TRBV2
CDR3 protein: ASSEVGLAVNNEQF

V gene: TRBV7-6
CDR3 protein: ASSLAPGLLDTEAF

V gene: TRBV4-1
CDR3 protein: ASSQIAGDSYEQY

V gene: TRBV24-1
CDR3 protein: ATSTRGETQY

V gene: TRBV12-3/TRBV12-4
CDR3 protein: ASSPLLADTHYGYT

V gene: TRBV9
CDR3 protein: ASSVGRYTEAF

V gene: TRBV7-3
CDR3 protein: ASSPNLGHEQY

V gene: TRBV7-2
CDR3 protein: ASSYFNLRLAGGKDTQY

V gene: TRBV4-1
CDR3 protein: ASSQDRTESSYEQY

V gene: TRBV5-6
CDR3 protein: ASSLGGVIEAF

V gene: TRBV12-3/TRBV12-4
CDR3 protein: ASSQSGELF

V gene: TRBV4-3
CDR3 protein: ASSPGQYLDTEAF

V gene: TRBV11-3
CDR3 protein: ASSLYSGGPGNEQF

V gene: TRBV19
CDR3 protein: ASSIGDPGGYEQY

V gene: TRBV12-3/TRBV12-4
CDR3 protein: ASSLPLGGEETQY

V gene: TRBV5-1
CDR3 protein: ASSVGQGASDTQY

V gene: TRBV10-3
CDR3 protein: AISESISGTSGDSSYNEQF

V gene: TRBV4-1
CDR3 protein: ASSPGGDRAYEQY

V gene: TRBV24-1
CDR3 protein: ATSNSRGGNQPQH

V gene: TRBV5-4
CDR3 protein: ASSLALAGYDGYT

V gene: TRBV7-9
CDR3 protein: ASSLESGSSTGELF

V gene: TRBV29-1
CDR3 protein: SVPGGDEQF

V gene: TRBV9
CDR3 protein: ASSASGTPTYEQY

V gene: TRBV6-5
CDR3 protein: ASSDRDENTGELF

V gene: TRBV4-1
CDR3 protein: ASSQDWTSAEQY

V gene: TRBV5-6
CDR3 protein: ASSLSKGRSYEQY

V gene: TRBV12-3/TRBV12-4
CDR3 protein: ASSPLSGSETYNEQF

V gene: TRBV7-2
CDR3 protein: ASSLATEAF

V gene: TRBV20-1
CDR3 protein: SASPRGTNTEAF

V gene: TRBV27
CDR3 protein: ASSSGRNRLSQPQH

V gene: TRBV24-1
CDR3 protein: ATSELLTGELF

V gene: TRBV29-1
CDR3 protein: SVVAGVYNEQF

V gene: TRBV27
CDR3 protein: ASGLGPYEQY

V gene: TRBV6-1
CDR3 protein: ASQAPDSDYEQY

V gene: TRBV7-9
CDR3 protein: ASSSHPGRRQGETQY

V gene: TRBV13
CDR3 protein: ASSVSSGNTIY

V gene: TRBV11-2
CDR3 protein: ASSLGLAGDGDTQY

V gene: TRBV9
CDR3 protein: ASSASGGGSYEQY

V gene: TRBV7-9
CDR3 protein: ASRSTGTGYAF

V gene: TRBV10-3
CDR3 protein: AIMRGTGDWSDTQY